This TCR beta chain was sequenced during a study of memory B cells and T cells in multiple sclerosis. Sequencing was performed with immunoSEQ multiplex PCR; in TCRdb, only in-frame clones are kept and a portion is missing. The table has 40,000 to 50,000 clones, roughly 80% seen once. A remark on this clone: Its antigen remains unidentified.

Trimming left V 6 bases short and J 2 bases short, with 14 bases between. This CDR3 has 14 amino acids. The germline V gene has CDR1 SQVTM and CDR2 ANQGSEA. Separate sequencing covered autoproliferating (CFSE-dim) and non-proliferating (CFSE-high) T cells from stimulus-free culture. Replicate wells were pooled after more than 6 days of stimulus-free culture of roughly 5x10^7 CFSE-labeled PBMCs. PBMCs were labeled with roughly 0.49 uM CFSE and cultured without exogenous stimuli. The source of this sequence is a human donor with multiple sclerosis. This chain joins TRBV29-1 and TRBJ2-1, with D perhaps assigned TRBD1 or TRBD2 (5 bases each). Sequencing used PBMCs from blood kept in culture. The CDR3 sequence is CSVAGTATYNEQFF. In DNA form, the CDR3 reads TGCAGCGTCGCCGGGACGGCCACCTACAATGAGCAGTTCTTC.